A single sample is the source of the 30 T cell receptor beta chains below, sequenced in a study of blood T cells in healthy people across ages. Combining a sample-barcoded 5' primer with a J-beta primer mix, a second PCR ran for about 6 to 12 cycles. TCRdb redid the calling of the 5' RACE reads with MiXCR, one entry per CDR3 protein. The data show some 890,000 distinct CDR3 sequences, approximately 32% seen once. These data also featured in a second study, about T cells of mothers and their children.

The sample comprised blood. The receptors stem from a woman aged 40-49 years in good health.

About this clonotype: With a much larger clone just one base away, this may be a read error. The gene calls are TRBV4-3 and TRBJ2-1; no firm D call. The DNA end favors TRBJ2-7, so the J call may be wrong. Germline CDR1 and CDR2: LGHNA and YSLEER. CDR3 length: 16 residues. CDR3 loop: CASSQERFSAYNEQYF. CDR3 nucleotide sequence: TGCGCCAGCAGCCAAGAGCGGTTTTCTGCCTACAATGAGCAGTACTTC.

The chain recombines TRBV2 with TRBJ1-1; 7 positions agree with TRBD1. Germline V gives CDR1 SNHLY, CDR2 FYNNEI. This CDR3 spans 13 amino acids. The V segment lost 6 bases and the J segment 7 bases; nucleotides outside the gene matches: 8. CDR3 DNA sequence: TGTGCCAGCAGCAGACAGGGTTTGAGTGAAGCTTTCTTT. Translation: CASSRQGLSEAFF.

The V and J genes are TRBV6-1 and TRBJ1-1; 8 bases line up with TRBD1. Per the germline V gene, CDR1 is MNHNS and CDR2 is SASEGT. V lost 8 bases to trimming and J lost 7 bases; unmatched junction nucleotides: 9. The CDR3 is made up of 13 amino acids. CDR3 DNA sequence: TGTGCCAGCTCACAGGACAGGGTCTTTGAAGCTTTCTTT. It codes for CASSQDRVFEAFF.

This clonotype has ten or more counts. The chain carries TRBV5-5 and TRBJ1-2, with D possibly matching TRBD1 (5 bases). V gave up 4 bases and J gave up 5 bases, with 18 bases separating them. This CDR3 has 15 residues. The germline V gene encodes CDR1 SGHKS and CDR2 YYEKEE (reference sequence). For the CDR3, the DNA is TGTGCCAGCAGCCCGGGGACTTCGGTACAGTATGGCTACACCTTC. Translated: CASSPGTSVQYGYTF.

This clonotype was seen a few times. CDR3 bases: TGTGCCAGCAGTTCGACTAGCTTCGGCGAGCAGTACTTC. This sequence encodes CASSSTSFGEQYF. The rearrangement joins TRBV12-3 or TRBV12-4 to TRBJ2-4; 7 bases are a match to TRBD2. The DNA end lines up better with TRBJ2-7; the J call may be wrong. The CDR3 extends over 13 amino acids.

This clonotype turned up a few times. The J gene is TRBJ2-3, the V gene TRBV20-1; D unresolved. The V and J ends lost 0 bases and 0 bases respectively, with 13 bases between them. This CDR3 is built from 16 residues. The germline gives CDR1 DFQATT, CDR2 SNEGSKA (reference sequence). Here the CDR3 DNA reads TGCAGTGCTAGAGATCGACGGATAGCTAGCACAGATACGCAGTATTTT. This codes for CSARDRRIASTDTQYF.

In this sample, this clonotype turned up a few times. Germline is not matched at one junction end, which may reflect a read error. The chain has TRBV29-1 and TRBJ2-3; perhaps TRBD2 as D (7 bases). Per the germline V gene, CDR1 is SQVTM and CDR2 is ANQGSEA. The CDR3 has 14 residues. The CDR3, as DNA: TGCAGCGTTGTAGGGGGGGTATTCACAGGTACGCAGTATTTT. Protein sequence: CSVVGGVFTGTQYF.

The chain couples TRBV7-2 to TRBJ2-7, with D possibly matching TRBD1 (6 bases). V lost 5 bases to trimming and J lost 2 bases, with 19 bases between them. The CDR3 runs to 16 residues. The germline V gene has CDR1 SGHTA and CDR2 FQGNSA. CDR3 in DNA: TGTGCCAGCAGCCGTACCTTGGGGGCGCGAGCCTACGAGCAGTACTTC. Protein sequence: CASSRTLGARAYEQYF.

This clonotype was detected only a few times. The chain has TRBV20-1 and TRBJ2-2; D may be TRBD1 (6 bases). There are 17 residues in the CDR3. The ends were cut back, 5 bases at V and 2 bases at J, with 21 bases in the middle. Germline CDR1 and CDR2: DFQATT and SNEGSKA (reference sequence). As DNA, the CDR3 is TGCAGTGCTTTAATTCCATTAGGGGACATTAACACCGGGGAGCTGTTTTTT. The encoded protein is CSALIPLGDINTGELFF.

This clonotype showed up many times. V usage is TRBV13 and J usage is TRBJ1-6, with D maybe TRBD1 (5 bases). In germline, CDR1 is PRHDT, CDR2 FYEKMQ (reference sequence). The CDR3 is 15 residues long. The V gene lost 0 bases and the J gene lost 5 bases, with 8 bases spanning the gap. In DNA form, the CDR3 reads TGTGCCAGCAGCTTAGGGGGAGGGGATAATTCACCCCTCCACTTT. This codes for CASSLGGGDNSPLHF.

The table lists this clonotype with many counts. The chain combines TRBV12-3 or TRBV12-4 with TRBJ2-5; no clear D. The CDR3 has 13 residues. Deletions cut 3 bases from V and 5 bases from J, with 10 bases between. The CDR3 DNA is TGTGCCAGCAGTTTTTTGAAAGGCGAGACCCAGTACTTC. Translating it yields CASSFLKGETQYF.

The chain couples TRBV7-2 to TRBJ2-3; no clear D gene. CDR3 size: 14 residues. V was clipped by 1 base and J by 4 bases, with 9 bases between them. Germline CDR1 is SGHTA and CDR2 is FQGNSA. The CDR3: CASSLGSLSDTQYF. As DNA, the CDR3 is TGTGCCAGCAGCTTAGGTTCCCTGTCAGATACGCAGTATTTT.

V and J are TRBV3-1 and TRBJ1-5; tentative D call: TRBD1 (5 bases). From germline, CDR1 is LGHDT and CDR2 YNNKEL (reference sequence). The CDR3 runs to 15 residues. The V end lost 5 bases, the J end lost 2 bases, and 13 bases lay between the germline ends. This chain's CDR3 is CASSSTVQGNQPQHF. In nucleotides, the CDR3 is TGTGCCAGCAGCTCGACAGTGCAGGGCAATCAGCCCCAGCATTTT.

The chain combines TRBV11-3 with TRBJ2-1; TRBD1 matches at 10 bases. The germline V gene has CDR1 SGHNT and CDR2 YENEEA. The CDR3 runs 15 residues. The V and J ends lost 3 bases and 6 bases, in that order; junction bases with no gene match: 5. In nucleotides, the CDR3 is TGTGCCAGCAGCTTCGGACAGGGGGTATTCAATGAGCAGTTCTTC. Its translation is CASSFGQGVFNEQFF. Filled out from reference TRBV11-3 and TRBJ2-1, the complete variable domain reads EAGVVQSPRYKIIEKKQPVAFWCNPISGHNTLYWYLQNLGQGPELLIRYENEEAVDDSQLPKDRFSAERLKGVDSTLKIQPAELGDSAVYLCASSFGQGVFNEQFFGPGTRLTVL.

This clonotype was counted at least ten times. The V and J genes are TRBV6-5 and TRBJ2-7, with D perhaps TRBD1 (6 bases). V was clipped by 6 bases and J by 7 bases, with 13 bases between them. The CDR3 covers 12 residues. Per the germline V gene, CDR1 is MNHEY and CDR2 is SVGAGI. The CDR3 spells CASRSLQGEQYF. In DNA form, the CDR3 reads TGTGCCAGCAGGTCACTACAGGGAGAGCAGTACTTC.

To note about this clonotype: A much larger clone lies a single base off, so this may be a read error. This chain joins TRBV20-1 and TRBJ1-2; D not certain. This CDR3 is 11 amino acids long. From germline, CDR1 is DFQATT and CDR2 SNEGSKA (reference sequence). V gave up 1 base and J gave up 6 bases, with 6 bases separating them. CDR3 sequence reads: CSARGWDGYTF. The CDR3 DNA reads as TGCAGTGCTAGAGGTTGGGATGGCTACACCTTC.

The V gene is TRBV28, the J gene TRBJ2-3; 12 nucleotides align to TRBD2. This CDR3 is built from 18 residues. With 3 bases clipped from V and 5 bases from J, the junction kept 12 bases outside the gene matches. Germline-derived CDR1 and CDR2 are MDHEN and SYDVKM. The CDR3 sequence: CASSLAPASGGGIDTQYF. CDR3 DNA: TGTGCCAGCAGTTTGGCCCCCGCTAGCGGGGGGGGGATAGATACGCAGTATTTT.

As concerns this clonotype: This may arise from a read error, as a much more abundant clone is one base away. The CDR3 bases are TGCAGTGCTAGAGATCTCGGGACAGTTGACAATGAGCAGTTCTTC. As protein: CSARDLGTVDNEQFF. The chain links TRBV20-1 to TRBJ2-1; 7 bases match TRBD1. The V and J ends lost 0 bases and 5 bases, in that order; junction bases with no gene match: 7. CDR1 DFQATT and CDR2 SNEGSKA come from the germline V gene (reference sequence). The CDR3 has 15 amino acids.

The table lists this clonotype with a few counts. This chain joins TRBV4-2 and TRBJ1-1; D is ambiguous. The CDR3 is made up of 17 amino acids. Germline V lookup: CDR1 LGHNA, CDR2 YNFKEQ. V lost 0 bases, J lost 2 bases, and 16 bases lay in between. DNA of the CDR3: TGTGCCAGCAGCCAAGAAGCAGGTTCCGGTGATAACACTGAAGCTTTCTTT. It yields the protein CASSQEAGSGDNTEAFF.

The chain recombines TRBV3-1 with TRBJ2-2; 10 bases are shared with TRBD2. Losses at the gene ends were 6 bases for V and 7 bases for J; bases not matched to a gene: 8. Germline CDR1 and CDR2: LGHDT and YNNKEL (reference sequence). The CDR3 totals 15 residues. CDR3 protein: CASSQQRGGFGELFF. CDR3 DNA: TGTGCCAGCAGTCAGCAGCGGGGGGGCTTCGGGGAGCTGTTTTTT.

Ten or more counts support this clonotype. The chain couples TRBV20-1 to TRBJ2-5; the match to TRBD2 covers 10 bases. Trimming at V came to 1 base and at J to 2 bases, leaving 4 bases not matched to a gene. Germline V gene sequence: CDR1 DFQATT, CDR2 SNEGSKA (reference sequence). This CDR3 has 15 residues. In DNA form, the CDR3 reads TGCAGTGCTAGAGCTAGCGGGGGTGCTCAAGAGACCCAGTACTTC. This translates into CSARASGGAQETQYF.

The V and J genes are TRBV3-1 and TRBJ2-5; 7 bases are a match to TRBD2. CDR1 is LGHDT and CDR2 is YNNKEL in the germline V gene (reference sequence). J lost 2 bases, V lost 3 bases, and 3 bases had no gene match. The CDR3 consists of 14 residues. CDR3 residues: CASSHGGSQETQYF. DNA for the CDR3: TGTGCCAGCAGCCACGGGGGGTCTCAAGAGACCCAGTACTTC.

This clonotype has a count of ten or more. The V and J genes are TRBV7-2 and TRBJ1-6; tentative D call: TRBD1 (6 bases). V shed 5 bases and J shed 9 bases, with 14 bases lying between them. CDR3 length: 14 amino acids. Germline-derived CDR1 and CDR2 are SGHTA and FQGNSA. The CDR3 reads CASSAQGSSSPLHF. In DNA, the CDR3 is TGTGCCAGCAGCGCACAGGGTTCAAGTTCACCCCTCCACTTT. Full variable domain (outside the CDR3, taken from reference TRBV7-2 and TRBJ1-6): GAGVSQSPSNKVTEKGKDVELRCDPISGHTALYWYRQSLGQGLEFLIYFQGNSAPDKSGLPSDRFSAERTGGSVSTLTIQRTQQEDSAVYLCASSAQGSSSPLHFGNGTRLTVT.

This clonotype showed up many times. V is TRBV29-1 and J is TRBJ2-7; possible D gene TRBD1, 6 bases. The CDR3 runs to 14 residues. V was clipped by 1 base and J by 0 bases, with 10 bases between them. Germline lookup yields CDR1 SQVTM and CDR2 ANQGSEA. The CDR3 DNA follows: TGCAGCGTTGAAGTTCAGGGGAGCTCCTACGAGCAGTACTTC. This gives the protein CSVEVQGSSYEQYF.

This clonotype has just a few counts. The chain carries TRBV12-3 or TRBV12-4 and TRBJ2-7; D uncertain. V lost 6 bases and J 3 bases, leaving 12 bases between the germline ends. This CDR3 is 13 amino acids long. CDR3 sequence: CASRQNDNYEQYF. CDR3 DNA: TGTGCCAGCAGGCAAAACGATAACTACGAGCAGTACTTC.

The V and J genes are TRBV7-2 and TRBJ1-1; the D is unclear. The CDR3 contains 15 residues. Per the germline V gene, CDR1 is SGHTA and CDR2 is FQGNSA. Trimming removed 4 bases from V and 0 bases from J, with 12 bases in between. The CDR3 sequence is CASSSDTGMNTEAFF. The CDR3 coding sequence is TGTGCCAGCAGCTCAGATACGGGGATGAACACTGAAGCTTTCTTT.

The V gene is TRBV7-9, the J gene TRBJ2-3, with 8 bases identical to TRBD1. Per germline, CDR1 SEHNR and CDR2 FQNEAQ (reference sequence). The CDR3 has 16 amino acids. V lost 2 bases and J lost 0; bases outside the gene matches: 4. CDR3: CASSLQGAWSTDTQYF. In DNA, the CDR3 is TGTGCCAGCAGCTTACAGGGGGCTTGGAGCACAGATACGCAGTATTTT.

This clonotype was detected a few times. Possible read error: a much larger clone is one base away. This chain joins TRBV7-2 and TRBJ2-5; D is unresolved. CDR3 length: 12 residues. In germline, CDR1 is SGHTA, CDR2 FQGNSA. Trimming shortened V by 5 bases and J by 11 bases, and 15 bases separated the two germline ends. The CDR3 region is CASSPVGNEQYF. Written as DNA, the CDR3 is TGTGCCAGCAGCCCTGTTGGCAATGAGCAGTACTTC.

To note about this clonotype: With a much larger clone just one base away, this may be a read error. This sequence joins TRBV10-3 and TRBJ2-7, with D possibly being TRBD1 (6 bases). With 10 bases removed from V and 7 bases from J, the gap between germline ends came to 20 bases. The CDR3 has 13 residues. Germline lookup yields CDR1 ENHRY and CDR2 SYGVKD. CDR3 sequence: CASYREKGNEQYF. CDR3 DNA: TGTGCCAGCTACAGGGAAAAAGGCAATGAGCAGTACTTC.

Comment on this clonotype: The junction does not match germline at one end; this may be a read error. The chain has TRBV4-3 and TRBJ2-3; D is unresolved. CDR1 LGHNA and CDR2 YSLEER come from the germline V gene. The CDR3 runs 13 residues. The CDR3 sequence: CAGSQADTDTQYF. The CDR3 bases are TGCGCCGGCAGCCAGGCAGATACAGATACGCAGTATTTT.